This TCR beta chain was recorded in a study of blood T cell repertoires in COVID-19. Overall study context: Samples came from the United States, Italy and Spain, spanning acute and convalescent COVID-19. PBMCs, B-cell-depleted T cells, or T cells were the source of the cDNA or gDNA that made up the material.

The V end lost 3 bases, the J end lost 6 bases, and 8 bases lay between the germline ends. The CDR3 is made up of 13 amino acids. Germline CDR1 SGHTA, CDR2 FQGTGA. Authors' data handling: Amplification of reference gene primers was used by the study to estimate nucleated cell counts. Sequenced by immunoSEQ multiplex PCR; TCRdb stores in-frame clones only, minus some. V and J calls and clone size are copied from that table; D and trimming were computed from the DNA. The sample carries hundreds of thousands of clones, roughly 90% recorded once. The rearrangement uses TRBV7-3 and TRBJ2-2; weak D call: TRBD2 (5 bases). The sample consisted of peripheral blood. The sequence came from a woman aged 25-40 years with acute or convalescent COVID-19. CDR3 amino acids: CASSLRVAGELFF. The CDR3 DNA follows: TGTGCCAGCAGCTTGAGGGTGGCCGGGGAGCTGTTTTTT.